This entry is about one T cell receptor (beta chain). The target antigen is unknown. The sorting of PBMCs gave CD4+ and CD8+ T cells. Sequencing templates came from extracted RNA that was reverse transcribed into cDNA. The protocol was immunoSEQ multiplex PCR, while the TCRdb copy is restricted to in-frame clones and leaves out a portion. The sample lists about 150,000 clones; around 54% were seen once. The sample is drawn from a study of CD8+ T cells in alopecia areata. Study-wide points: Relative to normal scalp, lesional scalp, especially alopecia totalis/universalis, showed higher clonality.

With 2 bases removed from V and 1 base from J, the gap between germline ends came to 14 bases. Looked up from germline, CDR1 is MNHEY and CDR2 is SVGAGI. The CDR3 is 16 amino acids. This chain links TRBV6-5 with TRBJ1-1; the D gene is possibly TRBD1 (5 bases). Material for sequencing was CD4+ T cells sorted from blood. The clonotype was recovered from a human donor in good health. The CDR3: CASSYRGSGGNTEAFF. Here the CDR3 DNA reads TGTGCCAGCAGTTACCGGGGGTCGGGGGGGAACACTGAAGCTTTCTTT.